Listed below are T cell receptor beta chains from one sample, sequenced in a study of blood T cells in healthy people across ages. MiXCR, run by TCRdb on the 5' RACE reads, gives a single entry per CDR3 protein. This sample yields 1 million to 1.2 million distinct CDR3 sequences, of which 30% to 40% are seen a single time; about 12% belongs to the top ten. Material: blood. These receptors were taken from a man younger than 30 in good health. Both conserved end residues are part of each CDR3. The D gene is left open where the match is weak. Only part of the rows carry a size: once, few, many, or a class if the clone is expanded.

TRBV14	NA	TRBD1	TRBJ2-7	CASSNKPGQGIMYEQYF	TGTGCCAGCAGCAATAAACCAGGACAGGGAATCATGTACGAGCAGTACTTC
TRBV6-5	NA	NA	TRBJ2-1	CASRPSGDRYNEQFF	TGTGCCAGCAGACCTTCGGGGGACAGATACAATGAGCAGTTCTTC
TRBV12-3/TRBV12-4	many	TRBD2	TRBJ2-1	CASSPGTSGEQFF	TGTGCCAGCAGTCCCGGGACTAGCGGCGAGCAGTTCTTC
TRBV4-2	NA	NA	TRBJ1-4	CASSQDLRGGNEKLFF	TGTGCCAGCAGCCAAGATTTGAGGGGAGGTAATGAAAAACTGTTTTTT
TRBV7-2	few	NA	TRBJ2-1	CASSLASADAYNEQFF	TGTGCCAGCAGCTTAGCTAGCGCGGACGCCTACAATGAGCAGTTCTTC
TRBV20-1	NA	NA	TRBJ2-7	CSARDWRTPVGHNEQYF	TGCAGTGCTAGAGATTGGCGGACCCCCGTAGGCCACAATGAGCAGTACTTC
TRBV20-1	NA	NA	TRBJ2-3	CSAPPLTRTDTQYF	TGCAGTGCTCCCCCGCTTACCCGCACAGATACGCAGTATTTT
TRBV4-3	NA	TRBD1	TRBJ1-4	CASSQDMQGGPMATNEKLFF	TGCGCCAGCAGCCAAGACATGCAGGGGGGCCCTATGGCAACTAATGAAAAACTGTTTTTT
TRBV12-3/TRBV12-4	NA	NA	TRBJ2-7	CASTLDTTYEQYF	TGTGCCAGCACTCTGGACACGACCTACGAGCAGTACTTC
TRBV4-3	few	TRBD2	TRBJ2-1	CASSQEVRLAGNEQFF	TGCGCCAGCAGCCAAGAGGTCCGGTTAGCGGGCAATGAGCAGTTCTTC
TRBV20-1	few	TRBD1	TRBJ1-4	CSAREDRIGKDEKLFF	TGCAGTGCTAGGGAGGACAGGATCGGAAAGGATGAAAAACTGTTTTTT
TRBV20-1	NA	TRBD1	TRBJ1-5	CSARVTGSNKPQHF	TGCAGTGCTAGGGTGACAGGGAGCAATAAGCCCCAGCATTTT
TRBV10-3	once	TRBD1	TRBJ2-2	CAISLRQGGQSGELFF	TGTGCCATCAGCTTGAGACAGGGTGGACAGAGCGGGGAGCTGTTTTTT